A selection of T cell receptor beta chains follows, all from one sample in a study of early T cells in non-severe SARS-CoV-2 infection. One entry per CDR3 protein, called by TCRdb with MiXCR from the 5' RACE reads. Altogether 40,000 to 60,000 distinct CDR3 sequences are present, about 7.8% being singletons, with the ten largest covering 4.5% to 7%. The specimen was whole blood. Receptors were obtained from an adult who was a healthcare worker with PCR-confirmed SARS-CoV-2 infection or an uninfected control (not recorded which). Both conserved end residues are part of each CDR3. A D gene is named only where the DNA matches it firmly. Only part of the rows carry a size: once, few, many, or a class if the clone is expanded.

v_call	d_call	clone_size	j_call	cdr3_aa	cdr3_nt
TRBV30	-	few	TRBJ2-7	CAWSTGREEQYF	TGTGCCTGGAGTACCGGACGGGAAGAGCAGTACTTC
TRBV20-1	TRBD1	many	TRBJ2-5	CSARGNRGRNQETQYF	TGCAGTGCTAGAGGCAACAGGGGGCGAAACCAAGAGACCCAGTACTTC
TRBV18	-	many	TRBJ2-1	CASSPQGGNEQFF	TGTGCCAGCTCACCTCAGGGGGGAAATGAGCAGTTCTTC
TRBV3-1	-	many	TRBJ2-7	CASADGTYEQYF	TGTGCCAGTGCTGACGGTACCTACGAGCAGTACTTC
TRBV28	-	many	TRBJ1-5	CASSLSGDNQPQHF	TGTGCCAGCAGTTTATCTGGAGACAATCAGCCCCAGCATTTT
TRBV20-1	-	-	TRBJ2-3	CSARDPGHRTDTQYF	TGCAGTGCTAGGGATCCGGGACATAGGACAGATACGCAGTATTTT
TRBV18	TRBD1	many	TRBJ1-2	CASSPYMARTGVSNYGYTF	TGTGCCAGCTCACCCTACATGGCTCGGACAGGCGTTTCTAACTATGGCTACACCTTC
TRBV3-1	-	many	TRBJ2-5	CASSQDHSQGQETQYF	TGTGCCAGCAGCCAAGATCATTCCCAGGGGCAAGAGACCCAGTACTTC
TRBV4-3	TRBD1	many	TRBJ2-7	CASSQDERQGDEQYF	TGCGCCAGCAGCCAAGACGAAAGACAGGGGGACGAGCAGTACTTC
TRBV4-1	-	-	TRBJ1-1	CASSQRVGTEAFF	TGCGCCAGCAGCCAAAGGGTAGGCACTGAAGCTTTCTTT
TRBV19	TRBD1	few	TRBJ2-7	CASSIRTGPYEQYF	TGTGCCAGTAGTATACGGACAGGGCCGTACGAGCAGTACTTC
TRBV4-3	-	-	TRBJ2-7	CASSQDRGSSYEQYF	TGCGCCAGCAGCCAAGATCGGGGGAGCTCCTACGAGCAGTACTTC
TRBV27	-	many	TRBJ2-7	CASSLSGSYEQYF	TGTGCCAGCAGTTTATCAGGCTCCTACGAGCAGTACTTC
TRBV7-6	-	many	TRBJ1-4	CASSLSRHEKLFF	TGTGCCAGCAGCCTAAGTAGACATGAAAAACTGTTTTTT
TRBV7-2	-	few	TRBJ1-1	CASSPVRSTEAFF	TGTGCCAGCAGTCCCGTGAGGAGCACTGAAGCTTTCTTT
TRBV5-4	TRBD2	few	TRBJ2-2	CASSLPTPSGLGTGELFF	TGTGCCAGCAGCTTGCCAACTCCTAGCGGGCTTGGGACCGGGGAGCTGTTTTTT
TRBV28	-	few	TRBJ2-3	CASSLLLAAEDTQYF	TGTGCCAGCAGTTTGCTTTTAGCGGCGGAGGATACGCAGTATTTT
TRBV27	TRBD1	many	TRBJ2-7	CASSYRGNYEQYF	TGTGCCAGCAGTTACAGGGGTAACTACGAGCAGTACTTC
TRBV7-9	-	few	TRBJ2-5	CASIQSGEETQYF	TGTGCCAGCATCCAATCGGGGGAAGAGACCCAGTACTTC
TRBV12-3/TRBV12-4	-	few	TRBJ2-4	CASSLLGVNIQYF	TGTGCCAGCAGTTTACTGGGGGTAAACATTCAGTACTTC
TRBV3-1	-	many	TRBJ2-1	CASSQDIDSYNEQFF	TGTGCCAGCAGCCAAGATATCGACAGCTACAATGAGCAGTTCTTC
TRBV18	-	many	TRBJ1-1	CASSPNARGEAFF	TGTGCCAGCTCACCCAACGCCCGGGGTGAAGCTTTCTTT
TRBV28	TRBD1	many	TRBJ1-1	CASSSGTGDTEAFF	TGTGCCAGCAGCTCCGGGACAGGGGACACTGAAGCTTTCTTT
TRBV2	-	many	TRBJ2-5	CASRNRDGETQYF	TGTGCCAGCAGGAACAGGGATGGAGAGACCCAGTACTTC
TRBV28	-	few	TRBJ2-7	CASSLGGAGYEQYF	TGTGCCAGCAGTTTAGGGGGCGCCGGCTACGAGCAGTACTTC
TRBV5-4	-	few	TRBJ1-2	CASSLKGKYGYTF	TGTGCCAGCAGCTTGAAGGGGAAGTATGGCTACACCTTC
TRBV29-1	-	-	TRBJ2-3	CSVDWTTNTQYF	TGCAGCGTTGACTGGACTACCAATACGCAGTATTTT
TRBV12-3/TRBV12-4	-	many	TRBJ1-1	CASSLIGQSMEAFF	TGTGCCAGCAGTTTAATAGGGCAGTCAATGGAAGCTTTCTTT
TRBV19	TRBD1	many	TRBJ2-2	CASSSTPGTGNTGELFF	TGTGCCAGTAGTTCAACTCCGGGGACAGGAAACACCGGGGAGCTGTTTTTT
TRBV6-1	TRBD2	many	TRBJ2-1	CASSPLGLAGTYNEQFF	TGTGCCAGCAGTCCCCTTGGACTAGCGGGGACATACAATGAGCAGTTCTTC
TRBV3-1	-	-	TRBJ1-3	CASSGGLRNTIYF	TGTGCCAGCAGCGGAGGGTTAAGAAACACCATATATTTT
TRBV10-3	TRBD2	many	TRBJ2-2	CAIRAGTSGAGELFF	TGTGCCATCAGGGCCGGGACTAGCGGGGCCGGGGAGCTGTTTTTT
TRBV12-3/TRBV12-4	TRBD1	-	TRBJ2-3	CASRDRATDTQYF	TGTGCCAGCAGGGACAGGGCTACAGATACGCAGTATTTT
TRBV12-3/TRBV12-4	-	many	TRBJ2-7	CASSSRTAYEQYF	TGTGCCAGCAGTTCAAGGACAGCCTACGAGCAGTACTTC
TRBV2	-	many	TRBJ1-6	CASSERGPLNSPLHF	TGTGCCAGCAGCGAAAGAGGCCCACTTAATTCACCCCTCCACTTT
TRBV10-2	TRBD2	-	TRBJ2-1	CASSAGGSYNEQFF	TGCGCCAGCAGTGCGGGGGGGTCCTACAATGAGCAGTTCTTC
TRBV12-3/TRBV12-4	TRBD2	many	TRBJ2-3	CASSWSSGYTDTQYF	TGTGCCAGCAGTTGGTCTAGCGGATACACAGATACGCAGTATTTT